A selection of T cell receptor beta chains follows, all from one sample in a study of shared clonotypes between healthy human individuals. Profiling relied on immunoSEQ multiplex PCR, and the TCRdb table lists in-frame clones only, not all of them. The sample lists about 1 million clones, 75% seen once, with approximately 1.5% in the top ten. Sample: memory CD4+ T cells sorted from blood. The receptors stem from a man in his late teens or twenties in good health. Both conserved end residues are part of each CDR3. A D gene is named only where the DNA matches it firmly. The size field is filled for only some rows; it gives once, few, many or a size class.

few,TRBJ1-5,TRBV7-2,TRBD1,CASSLGTGGGQPQHF,TGTGCCAGCAGCCTCGGGACAGGGGGCGGGCAGCCCCAGCATTTT
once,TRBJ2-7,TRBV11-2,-,CASSQGRGEQYF,TGTGCCAGCAGCCAGGGTAGGGGCGAGCAGTACTTC
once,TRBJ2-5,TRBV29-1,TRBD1,CSGRQGGETQYF,TGCAGCGGAAGACAGGGCGGTGAGACCCAGTACTTC
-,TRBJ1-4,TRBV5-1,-,CASSGGQQNEKLFF,TGCGCCAGCAGCGGGGGACAACAAAATGAAAAACTGTTTTTT
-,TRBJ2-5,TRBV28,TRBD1,CASTQGARETQYF,TGTGCCAGCACCCAGGGGGCTCGTGAGACCCAGTACTTC
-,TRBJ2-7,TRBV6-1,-,CASSAMFGSYEQYF,TGTGCCAGCAGTGCAATGTTCGGATCCTACGAGCAGTACTTC
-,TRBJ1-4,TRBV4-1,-,CASSPGESNEKLFF,TGCGCCAGCAGCCCAGGGGAGAGTAATGAAAAACTGTTTTTT
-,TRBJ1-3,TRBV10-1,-,CASSEGNTIYF,TGCGCCAGCAGTGAGGGAAACACCATATATTTT
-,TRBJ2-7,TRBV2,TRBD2,CASRLAGDEQYF,TGTGCCTCCCGACTAGCCGGCGACGAGCAGTACTTC
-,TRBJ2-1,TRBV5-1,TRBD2,CASSLARSGGSNEQFF,TGCGCCAGCAGCTTGGCCCGAAGCGGGGGAAGCAATGAGCAGTTCTTC
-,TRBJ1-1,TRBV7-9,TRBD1,CASVTTGTGNTEAFF,TGTGCCAGCGTTACAACCGGGACAGGGAACACTGAAGCTTTCTTT
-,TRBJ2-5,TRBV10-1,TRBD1,CASSPGQGVQETQYF,TGCGCCAGCAGCCCGGGACAGGGTGTGCAAGAGACCCAGTACTTC
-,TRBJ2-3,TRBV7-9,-,CASSYGRWGTDTQYF,TGTGCCAGCAGCTACGGGCGGTGGGGCACAGATACGCAGTATTTT
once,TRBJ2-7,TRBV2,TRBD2,CASSPRTSGGASEQYF,TGTGCCAGCAGTCCTCGCACTAGCGGGGGGGCCTCCGAGCAGTACTTC
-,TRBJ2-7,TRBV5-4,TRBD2,CASSPRGGGSSYEQYF,TGTGCCAGCAGCCCTAGGGGCGGGGGAAGCTCCTACGAGCAGTACTTC
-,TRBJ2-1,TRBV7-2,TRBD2,CASSVSGSPNNEQFF,TGTGCCAGCAGCGTGAGCGGGAGCCCGAACAATGAGCAGTTCTTC
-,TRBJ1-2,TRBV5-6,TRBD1,CASSRQGSGYTF,TGTGCCAGCAGCCGACAGGGTAGTGGCTACACCTTC
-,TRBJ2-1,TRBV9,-,CASSVGASPYNEQFF,TGTGCCAGCAGCGTAGGGGCTAGCCCCTACAATGAGCAGTTCTTC
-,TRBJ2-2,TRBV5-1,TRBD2,CASSLHRLAGSGSIYTGELFF,TGCGCCAGCAGCTTGCACCGCCTGGCTGGTAGCGGGAGCATTTATACCGGGGAGCTGTTTTTT